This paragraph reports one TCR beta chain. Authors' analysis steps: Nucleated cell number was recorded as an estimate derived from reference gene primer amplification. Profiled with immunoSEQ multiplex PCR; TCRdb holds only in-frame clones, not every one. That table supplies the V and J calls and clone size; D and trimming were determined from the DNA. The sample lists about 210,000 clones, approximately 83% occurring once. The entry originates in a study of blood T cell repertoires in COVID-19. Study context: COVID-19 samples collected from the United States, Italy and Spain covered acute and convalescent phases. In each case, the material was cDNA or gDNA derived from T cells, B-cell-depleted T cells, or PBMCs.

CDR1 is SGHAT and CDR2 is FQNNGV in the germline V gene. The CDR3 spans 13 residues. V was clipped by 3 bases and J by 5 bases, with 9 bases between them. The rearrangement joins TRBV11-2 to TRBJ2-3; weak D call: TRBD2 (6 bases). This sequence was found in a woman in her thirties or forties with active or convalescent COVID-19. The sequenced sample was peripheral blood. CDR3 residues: CASSFGGLDTQYF. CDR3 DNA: TGTGCCAGCAGCTTCGGGGGTCTAGATACGCAGTATTTT.